What follows are 17 T cell receptor beta chains derived from one specimen sequenced in a study of cytomegalovirus exposure and HLA in healthy donors. 13 Jbeta primers and 60 Vbeta primers were used for the PCR. The table came from immunoSEQ multiplex PCR; TCRdb's copy has only in-frame clones and leaves some out. The sample data list 150,000 or so clones. The sample was PBMCs. The receptors derive from a woman between 45 and 65 years old in good health and CMV-seronegative.

This rearrangement joins TRBV27 to TRBJ1-1; D perhaps matches TRBD1 (5 bases). The CDR3 has 15 residues. The V end was cut by 8 bases, the J end by 5 bases, with 21 bases between. Germline values: CDR1 MNHEY, CDR2 SMNVEV (reference sequence). CDR3 residues: CASGNLRQGGTEAFF. Here the CDR3 DNA reads TGTGCCAGCGGTAACCTCAGGCAGGGCGGAACTGAAGCTTTCTTT.

The chain links TRBV19 to TRBJ1-4, with D uncertain. CDR1 and CDR2 from the germline V gene are LNHDA and SQIVND (reference sequence). CDR3 length equals 11 residues. The germline V and J ends were trimmed by 9 bases and 6 bases, with 8 bases remaining between them. CDR3 sequence (DNA): TGTGCCAGCGCGGGTTATGAAAAACTGTTTTTT. Amino acids: CASAGYEKLFF.

J is TRBJ1-5 and V is TRBV27, with no clear D. Germline CDR1 reads MNHEY; CDR2 reads SMNVEV (reference sequence). The CDR3 has 13 residues. V was clipped by 4 bases and J by 4 bases, with 8 bases between them. The CDR3 is CASSSGRNQPQHF. The CDR3 region has the DNA TGTGCCAGCAGTTCGGGTAGGAATCAGCCCCAGCATTTT.

CDR3: CASRPGQPSSYNEQFF. CDR3 coding DNA: TGTGCCAGCAGGCCCGGACAGCCGAGCTCCTACAATGAGCAGTTCTTC. V and J are TRBV6-6 and TRBJ2-1, with D possibly matching TRBD1 (6 bases). Germline loops: CDR1 MNHNY, CDR2 SVGAGI (reference sequence). Trimming removed 6 bases at V and 0 bases at J, with 15 bases between. The CDR3 is made up of 16 amino acids.

The chain combines TRBV28 with TRBJ2-5; 11 bases are a match to TRBD2. Germline loops: CDR1 MDHEN, CDR2 SYDVKM. This CDR3 spans 17 amino acids. V was pared by 5 bases and J by 5 bases, with 13 bases of the junction left unmatched. DNA for the CDR3: TGTGCCAGCAGTATAATGACCCTAGCGGGAGGAGGCGAGACCCAGTACTTC. The encoded protein is CASSIMTLAGGGETQYF.

The chain employs TRBV6-5 and TRBJ1-4, with D unclear. The CDR3 extends over 15 amino acids. Germline V gene lookup returns CDR1 MNHEY and CDR2 SVGAGI. V was trimmed by 0 bases and J by 8 bases, leaving 13 bases between them. The DNA for the CDR3 is TGTGCCAGCAGTTACTCAGGAGGGTCTAGGGAAAAACTGTTTTTT. Its protein product is CASSYSGGSREKLFF.

The chain employs TRBV30 and TRBJ2-1, with TRBD2 matching over 7 bases. CDR3 size: 12 residues. Germline CDR1 GTSNPN, CDR2 SVGIG (reference sequence). The V segment lost 7 bases and the J segment 7 bases; nucleotides outside the gene matches: 7. CDR3 sequence reads: CASGRAGNEQFF. Here the CDR3 DNA reads TGTGCCTCCGGTAGAGCGGGGAATGAGCAGTTCTTC.

The chain employs TRBV6-1 and TRBJ1-5, with D maybe TRBD1 (5 bases). The CDR3 consists of 15 residues. The ends were cut back, 6 bases at V and 3 bases at J, with 15 bases in the middle. Germline CDR1 and CDR2: MNHNS and SASEGT. Here the CDR3 DNA reads TGTGCCAGCAGAGGAGTTTGGGGCATCAATCAGCCCCAGCATTTT. Protein sequence: CASRGVWGINQPQHF.

V gene TRBV18 combines with J gene TRBJ2-7; 10 positions match TRBD1. The CDR3 has 14 amino acids. The junction had 2 bases not matched to a gene; V was cut back by 4 bases and J by 2 bases. Germline V lookup: CDR1 KGHSH, CDR2 LQKENI. The CDR3 spells CASSLGQGPYEQYF. Written as DNA, the CDR3 is TGTGCCAGCTCACTGGGACAGGGGCCCTACGAGCAGTACTTC.

V gene TRBV27 combines with J gene TRBJ1-1, with a weak D call TRBD1 (6 bases). Trimming took 6 bases from V and 8 from J, leaving 16 bases between them. Germline V gene sequence: CDR1 MNHEY, CDR2 SMNVEV (reference sequence). The CDR3 spans 13 residues. In nucleotides, the CDR3 is TGTGCCAGCAGCTTCAATGACAGGATAGAAGCTTTCTTT. This codes for CASSFNDRIEAFF.

The J gene is TRBJ1-1, the V gene TRBV10-3, with D perhaps TRBD1 (5 bases). V was cut by 11 bases and J by 4 bases, with 17 bases left in between. The CDR3 extends over 13 amino acids. CDR1 is ENHRY, CDR2 SYGVKD, per germline. The CDR3: CALRQGIGTEAFF. The CDR3 nucleotides read TGTGCCCTCCGTCAGGGTATTGGCACTGAAGCTTTCTTT.

The rearrangement joins TRBV5-1 to TRBJ1-3; 8 bases fit TRBD1. The trim removed 6 bases at V and 2 bases at J, leaving 4 bases unmatched. Germline V CDR1 and CDR2: SGHRS, YFSETQ. The CDR3 sequence is 14 residues long. In nucleotides, the CDR3 is TGCGCCAGCACCTCAGGGGGCGCTGGAAACACCATATATTTT. This translates into CASTSGGAGNTIYF.

This chain connects TRBV30 to TRBJ1-2, with D tentatively TRBD1 (6 bases). CDR1 GTSNPN and CDR2 SVGIG come from the germline V gene (reference sequence). CDR3 length: 12 amino acids. Trimming took off 4 bases at V and 2 bases at J, with 8 bases between the two ends. CDR3 DNA sequence: TGTGCCTGGAACAGGGCCAACTATGGCTACACCTTC. It is translated as CAWNRANYGYTF.

The rearrangement links TRBV5-1 to TRBJ2-3, with TRBD2 matching 11 bases. After removal of 4 bases from V and 0 bases from J, the junction contained 13 bases not matched to a gene. The germline CDR1 and CDR2 sequences are SGHRS and YFSETQ. CDR3 size: 19 residues. The CDR3 DNA reads TGCGCCAGCAGCCGCCCCGGGACTAGCGGTGGCACTAGCACAGATACGCAGTATTTT. It translates to CASSRPGTSGGTSTDTQYF. The variable domain in full, completed from reference TRBV5-1 and TRBJ2-3, reads KAGVTQTPRYLIKTRGQQVTLSCSPISGHRSVSWYQQTPGQGLQFLFEYFSETQRNKGNFPGRFSGRQFSNSRSEMNVSTLELGDSALYLCASSRPGTSGGTSTDTQYFGPGTRLTVL.

This chain's CDR3 is CASSPGHQSYNEQFF. CDR3 DNA: TGTGCCAGCAGCCCAGGACACCAGTCCTACAATGAGCAGTTCTTC. The chain carries TRBV11-3 and TRBJ2-1; tentative D call: TRBD1 (5 bases). Germline V CDR1 and CDR2: SGHNT, YENEEA. This CDR3 comprises 15 residues. Deletions cut 5 bases from V and 1 base from J, with 12 bases between.

J is TRBJ2-2 and V is TRBV5-1; perhaps TRBD2 as D (6 bases). Germline CDR1 and CDR2: SGHRS and YFSETQ. V was trimmed by 3 bases and J by 5 bases, leaving 17 bases between them. This CDR3 region has 16 residues. The CDR3 DNA is TGCGCCAGCAGCTCCAGACTAGTCGAGTTAACCGGGGAGCTGTTTTTT. Protein product: CASSSRLVELTGELFF.

The chain couples TRBV27 to TRBJ2-1, with D perhaps TRBD1 (5 bases). This CDR3 has 16 residues. CDR1 and CDR2 (germline): MNHEY, SMNVEV (reference sequence). V lost 3 bases to trimming and J lost 7 bases, with 19 bases between them. This CDR3 reads CASSFSRPAGFNEQFF. For the CDR3, the DNA is TGTGCCAGCAGTTTCTCCCGACCGGCAGGGTTTAATGAGCAGTTCTTC.